Below are 16 T cell receptor beta chains sequenced from a single sample in a study of blood T cell repertoires in COVID-19. TCRdb keeps only in-frame clones here, not all; method: immunoSEQ multiplex PCR. This sample has fewer than 400,000 clones, with roughly 90% found just once. The sample was PBMCs or T cells enriched from blood (not recorded which). The receptors come from a woman aged 25 to 39 who had recovered from COVID-19.

This clone occurred once. The chain carries TRBV3-1 (or the pseudogene TRBV3-2) and TRBJ1-2, with D perhaps TRBD1 (6 bases). V lost 4 bases and J lost 4, with 19 bases in between. Per the germline V gene, CDR1 is LGHDT and CDR2 is YNNKEL (reference sequence). The CDR3 sequence is 16 residues long. CDR3 protein: CASSPSGNRAAYGYTF. The CDR3 coding sequence is TGTGCCAGCAGCCCCTCCGGCAACAGGGCTGCCTATGGCTACACCTTC.

The V call is TRBV12-3 or TRBV12-4, the J call TRBJ1-5, with a tentative D call TRBD1 (5 bases). V was clipped by 5 bases and J by 8 bases, with 13 bases between them. This CDR3 has 13 residues. The CDR3 loop reads CASSGGPGEPQHF. CDR3 nucleotide sequence: TGTGCCAGCAGTGGGGGTCCGGGGGAGCCCCAGCATTTT.

This chain joins TRBV3-1 (or the pseudogene TRBV3-2) and TRBJ2-1; 7 positions match TRBD1. The trim removed 4 bases at V and 2 bases at J, leaving 5 bases unmatched. The germline gives CDR1 LGHDT, CDR2 YNNKEL (reference sequence). This CDR3 contains 15 residues. Written as DNA, the CDR3 is TGTGCCAGCAGCCCTCCCGGACAGGCCTACAATGAGCAGTTCTTC. Amino acids: CASSPPGQAYNEQFF.

This chain joins TRBV19 and TRBJ1-1; a possible D gene is TRBD1 (5 bases). CDR3 length: 13 amino acids. Germline V CDR1 and CDR2: LNHDA, SQIVND (reference sequence). The ends were cut back, 7 bases at V and 1 base at J, with 10 bases in the middle. CDR3 in amino acids: CASTIRANTEAFF. The CDR3 DNA reads TGTGCCAGTACTATCAGGGCGAACACTGAAGCTTTCTTT.

V usage is TRBV3-1 (or the pseudogene TRBV3-2) and J usage is TRBJ2-3; tentatively, D is TRBD1 (6 bases). CDR1 and CDR2 (germline): LGHDT, YNNKEL (reference sequence). The CDR3 covers 17 residues. V was cut by 1 base and J by 0 bases, with 14 bases left in between. The CDR3 sequence: CASSQAVWGPSTDTQYF. The CDR3 nucleotides read TGTGCCAGCAGCCAAGCAGTCTGGGGGCCTAGCACAGATACGCAGTATTTT.

The rearrangement joins TRBV9 to TRBJ1-1; TRBD1 is a possible D gene (5 bases). This CDR3 region has 15 residues. Trimming took 0 bases from V and 1 from J, leaving 10 bases between them. Germline assignment: CDR1 SGDLS and CDR2 YYNGEE. CDR3 sequence reads: CASSVGRGANTEAFF. CDR3 coding DNA: TGTGCCAGCAGCGTAGGGAGGGGAGCGAACACTGAAGCTTTCTTT.

This chain links TRBV3-1 (or the pseudogene TRBV3-2) with TRBJ2-2, with TRBD1 identical over 7 bases. Looked up from germline, CDR1 is LGHDT and CDR2 is YNNKEL (reference sequence). The V and J ends lost 4 bases and 3 bases, in that order; junction bases with no gene match: 2. The CDR3 extends over 14 amino acids. CDR3 DNA: TGTGCCAGCAGCCTGGGACAGCACACCGGGGAGCTGTTTTTT. Translation gives CASSLGQHTGELFF.

The rearrangement joins TRBV7-9 to TRBJ2-7; 9 bases map to TRBD1. V lost 1 base and J lost 6; bases outside the gene matches: 7. The CDR3 length is 15 residues. Germline-derived CDR1 and CDR2 are SEHNR and FQNEAQ (reference sequence). The chain's CDR3 is CASSLVGTGFFEQYF. The CDR3 DNA sequence: TGTGCCAGCAGCTTAGTGGGGACAGGGTTCTTCGAGCAGTACTTC.

This clone was observed a single time. CDR3 protein: CASSLAVWAGQETQYF. In DNA, the CDR3 is TGCGCCAGCAGCTTGGCCGTCTGGGCAGGCCAAGAGACCCAGTACTTC. J is TRBJ2-5 and V is TRBV5-1, with D hard to call. From germline, CDR1 is SGHRS and CDR2 YFSETQ. The CDR3 is 16 amino acids. Trimming shortened V by 0 bases and J by 1 base, and 13 bases separated the two germline ends.

V is TRBV6-5 and J is TRBJ1-2; D remains ambiguous. Germline V lookup: CDR1 MNHEY, CDR2 SVGAGI. V lost 2 bases and J 0 bases, leaving 10 bases between the germline ends. The CDR3 totals 15 residues. CDR3 in DNA: TGTGCCAGCAGTTACCTCCCCGGGGCTAACTATGGCTACACCTTC. Encoded protein: CASSYLPGANYGYTF.

This sequence joins TRBV27 and TRBJ1-4; D unresolved. The V gene lost 5 bases and the J gene lost 4 bases, with 11 bases spanning the gap. Germline CDR1 is MNHEY and CDR2 is SMNVEV (reference sequence). This CDR3 has 14 residues. The CDR3 DNA reads as TGTGCCAGCAGTGATGCTCACAGTAATGAAAAACTGTTTTTT. This sequence encodes CASSDAHSNEKLFF.

The J gene is TRBJ1-1, the V gene TRBV30, with D possibly TRBD1 on 5 matching bases. The V gene's germline CDR1 is GTSNPN and CDR2 SVGIG (reference sequence). V dropped 7 bases and J dropped 4 bases, with 19 bases sitting between them. CDR3 size: 14 residues. CDR3 amino acids: CAFITSGVGTEAFF. The CDR3 nucleotides read TGTGCCTTCATAACCTCGGGGGTAGGCACTGAAGCTTTCTTT.

This chain connects TRBV28 to TRBJ1-6; the match to TRBD1 covers 7 bases. The CDR3 sequence is 17 residues long. J gave up 0 bases and V 3 bases, and 5 bases lay outside the gene matches. Looked up from germline, CDR1 is MDHEN and CDR2 is SYDVKM. CDR3 sequence reads: CASSLETGSSYNSPLHF. The CDR3 DNA sequence: TGTGCCAGCAGTTTGGAGACAGGGAGCTCCTATAATTCACCCCTCCACTTT.

The J gene is TRBJ1-1, the V gene TRBV5-4; 9 positions agree with TRBD1. The J segment lost 6 bases and the V segment lost 4 bases, leaving 7 bases of the junction unmatched. CDR1 SGHNT and CDR2 YYREEE come from the germline V gene (reference sequence). CDR3 length equals 14 residues. The CDR3 spells CASSPDRGNPEAFF. DNA of the CDR3: TGTGCCAGCAGCCCGGACAGGGGAAACCCTGAAGCTTTCTTT.

About this clone itself: Other DNA variants within this sample encode the same CDR3. The V call is TRBV24-1, the J call TRBJ1-5, with TRBD1 as a possible D gene (5 bases). The CDR3 is made up of 13 amino acids. Germline V gene sequence: CDR1 KGHDR, CDR2 SFDVKD. V was shortened by 5 bases and J by 4 bases, with 8 bases between the two germline ends. The CDR3 loop is CATSVGGNQPQHF. DNA for the CDR3: TGTGCCACCAGTGTGGGGGGGAATCAGCCCCAGCATTTT.

In regard to this clone: Different DNA sequences within this sample yield the same CDR3. The V and J genes are TRBV7-9 and TRBJ1-1, with a tentative D call TRBD1 (6 bases). CDR3 length equals 12 residues. Per the germline V gene, CDR1 is SEHNR and CDR2 is FQNEAQ (reference sequence). V dropped 3 bases and J dropped 4 bases, with 6 bases sitting between them. For the CDR3, the DNA is TGTGCCAGCAGCTTGACAGGCACTGAAGCTTTCTTT. Translated: CASSLTGTEAFF.